The 21 T cell receptor beta chains below come from one sample, sequenced in a study of T cells after posttransplantation cyclophosphamide. Assay: immunoSEQ multiplex PCR; the TCRdb copy retains only in-frame clones and omits some. The profile shows some 4,100 clones, 95% of them singletons. Sequencing input: naive CD4+ T cells sorted from PBMCs. The receptor set was obtained from a man between 50 and 59 years old.

A word on this clone: At one end, the junction sequence differs from germline, possibly due to a read error. J is TRBJ1-4 and V is TRBV6-1; no reliable D call. The germline gives CDR1 MNHNS, CDR2 SASEGT. The CDR3 totals 13 residues. The CDR3 nucleotides read TGTGCCAGCAGTGAAGGGGCAAAGGAAAGACTGTTTTTT. This encodes CASSEGAKERLFF.

This chain links TRBV4-3 with TRBJ1-6, with D tentatively TRBD1 (5 bases). There are 19 residues in the CDR3. V lost 3 bases and J lost 0, with 18 bases in between. Germline loops: CDR1 LGHNA, CDR2 YSLEER. CDR3: CASSHDSPPFSSYNSPLHF. As DNA, the CDR3 is TGCGCCAGCAGCCACGACAGCCCTCCATTTAGCTCCTATAATTCACCCCTCCACTTT.

The chain employs TRBV23-1 and TRBJ1-5, with D unresolved. TRBV23-1 is assigned to the ORF class and has an uncertain function. Trimming took 8 bases from V and 5 from J, leaving 7 bases between them. This CDR3 spans 11 amino acids. CDR3 sequence (DNA): TGCGCCAGCGCGGGAGATCAGCCCCAGCATTTT. Residues: CASAGDQPQHF.

The genes are TRBV5-1 and TRBJ2-3; TRBD1 matches 10 bases. The CDR3 totals 16 residues. Germline V gene sequence: CDR1 SGHRS, CDR2 YFSETQ. V lost 4 bases and J lost 1; bases outside the gene matches: 6. As DNA, the CDR3 is TGCGCCAGCAGCCCGGACGGGACAGGGGGCACAGATACGCAGTATTTT. Translation: CASSPDGTGGTDTQYF.

The CDR3 bases are TGTGCCAGCAGCTTTTCGGCTAGCGGGGGGGCCGATCAAGAGACCCAGTACTTC. Its protein is CASSFSASGGADQETQYF. The chain employs TRBV11-3 and TRBJ2-5; 12 nucleotides match TRBD2. The CDR3 consists of 18 residues. V lost 3 bases, J lost 2 bases, and 10 bases stayed unmatched. CDR1 and CDR2 (germline): SGHNT, YENEEA. The full variable domain, with the rest looked up from reference TRBV11-3 and TRBJ2-5, is EAGVVQSPRYKIIEKKQPVAFWCNPISGHNTLYWYLQNLGQGPELLIRYENEEAVDDSQLPKDRFSAERLKGVDSTLKIQPAELGDSAVYLCASSFSASGGADQETQYFGPGTRLLVL.

This chain joins TRBV27 and TRBJ1-3, with D maybe TRBD1 (6 bases). CDR3 length: 14 residues. With 4 bases removed from V and 0 bases from J, the gap between germline ends came to 7 bases. The germline CDR1 and CDR2 sequences are MNHEY and SMNVEV (reference sequence). The CDR3 region is CASSSQGSGNTIYF. Written as DNA, the CDR3 is TGTGCCAGCAGTTCACAGGGCTCTGGAAACACCATATATTTT.

J is TRBJ2-2 and V is TRBV2; 13 bases match TRBD2. V dropped 6 bases and J dropped 4; count of bases not matched to a gene: 11. The V gene's germline CDR1 is SNHLY and CDR2 FYNNEI. CDR3 length: 18 residues. This CDR3 reads CASRTGTSGTISTGELFF. For the CDR3, the DNA is TGTGCCAGCAGGACCGGGACTAGCGGGACCATAAGCACCGGGGAGCTGTTTTTT.

The gene calls are TRBV15 and TRBJ1-4, with D maybe TRBD1 (6 bases). Germline lookup yields CDR1 LNHNV and CDR2 YYDKDF (reference sequence). The CDR3 loop spans 16 amino acids. The V and J ends lost 8 bases and 4 bases respectively, with 20 bases between them. CDR3 DNA sequence: TGTGCCACCTCTGACAGGAGCTCCTACCTTAATGAAAAACTGTTTTTT. It translates to CATSDRSSYLNEKLFF.

This clone was counted between two and nine times. This sequence joins TRBV7-3 and TRBJ1-3; no clear D. This CDR3 has 15 residues. Trimming left V 2 bases short and J 0 bases short, with 8 bases between. The germline gives CDR1 SGHTA, CDR2 FQGTGA. The CDR3 loop is CASSLSASSGNTIYF. In nucleotides, the CDR3 is TGTGCCAGCAGCTTATCAGCGAGCTCTGGAAACACCATATATTTT.

The chain combines TRBV5-1 with TRBJ1-5; TRBD1 aligns across 7 bases. Germline CDR1 reads SGHRS; CDR2 reads YFSETQ. V was pared by 1 base and J by 4 bases, with 2 bases of the junction left unmatched. This CDR3 has 14 amino acids. The CDR3 DNA reads TGCGCCAGCAGCTTGATGACAGGGAATCAGCCCCAGCATTTT. Amino acids: CASSLMTGNQPQHF.

In DNA, the CDR3 is TGCGCCAGCAGCCAAGATGGACAGGGCGCTAAATCCTACAATGAGCAGTTCTTC. Translating gives CASSQDGQGAKSYNEQFF. The chain joins TRBV4-1 to TRBJ2-1; TRBD1 aligns across 8 bases. The CDR3 loop spans 18 amino acids. The V and J ends lost 0 bases and 1 base, in that order; junction bases with no gene match: 8. Germline V CDR1 and CDR2: MGHRA, YSYEKL.

The CDR3 DNA reads as TGTGCCAGCAGCGGGATATCAGGGGGGAGCACCGGGGAGCTGTTTTTT. Its translation: CASSGISGGSTGELFF. The chain couples TRBV13 to TRBJ2-2; D may be TRBD1 (7 bases). Trimming cost V 5 bases and J 4 bases, with 17 bases left between them. Germline lookup yields CDR1 PRHDT and CDR2 FYEKMQ (reference sequence). There are 16 residues in the CDR3.

The DNA for the CDR3 is TGCGCCAGCAGCTTGGGGGGACTGGGAGGCACAGATACGCAGTATTTT. Amino acids: CASSLGGLGGTDTQYF. The V call is TRBV5-1, the J call TRBJ2-3; a possible D gene is TRBD2 (6 bases). This CDR3 comprises 16 residues. V shed 0 bases and J shed 1 base, with 12 bases lying between them. Germline assignment: CDR1 SGHRS and CDR2 YFSETQ.

The chain links TRBV20-1 to TRBJ1-1; D unclear. V was cut by 7 bases and J by 1 base, with 7 bases left in between. CDR1 is DFQATT, CDR2 SNEGSKA, per germline (reference sequence). The CDR3 spans 11 residues. The DNA of the CDR3 is TGCAGTGGAACGGGGAACACTGAAGCTTTCTTT. It codes for CSGTGNTEAFF.

The chain is built from TRBV30 and TRBJ1-1; D is undetermined. The V end lost 0 bases, the J end lost 4 bases, and 9 bases lay between the germline ends. The CDR3 length is 13 residues. Germline CDR1 is GTSNPN and CDR2 is SVGIG (reference sequence). CDR3 nucleotide sequence: TGTGCCTGGAGTGTCCGTGGACTCACTGAAGCTTTCTTT. Protein: CAWSVRGLTEAFF.

This sequence joins TRBV18 and TRBJ1-1; tentative D call: TRBD1 (5 bases). Germline assignment: CDR1 KGHSH and CDR2 LQKENI. V gave up 6 bases and J gave up 3 bases, with 14 bases separating them. This CDR3 contains 14 residues. The CDR3 here is CASSHGRGDTEAFF. The CDR3 DNA sequence: TGTGCCAGCTCTCACGGGAGGGGAGACACTGAAGCTTTCTTT.

The V gene is TRBV27, the J gene TRBJ2-5; weak D call: TRBD2 (6 bases). The V gene's germline CDR1 is MNHEY and CDR2 SMNVEV (reference sequence). The CDR3 covers 14 residues. Trimming took 3 bases from V and 5 from J, leaving 13 bases between them. The CDR3 region has the DNA TGTGCCAGCAGTTTTAGTCTAGCGAGGGAGACCCAGTACTTC. As protein: CASSFSLARETQYF.

The V and J genes are TRBV9 and TRBJ2-5, with TRBD2 as a possible D gene (6 bases). The CDR3 covers 13 residues. CDR1 and CDR2 (germline): SGDLS, YYNGEE. V was shortened by 6 bases and J by 3 bases, with 12 bases between the two germline ends. CDR3 region: CASNTGGKETQYF. CDR3 DNA sequence: TGTGCCAGCAACACTGGGGGGAAAGAGACCCAGTACTTC.

The V gene is TRBV5-6, the J gene TRBJ2-3, with D possibly matching TRBD2 (7 bases). Germline CDR1 SGHDT, CDR2 YYEEEE. CDR3 length: 14 residues. Between the trimmed V and J ends, which lost 3 bases and 9 bases, there was a span of 17 bases. In nucleotides, the CDR3 is TGTGCCAGCAGCTCTGTTAGGGGGGGGCAAACGCAGTATTTT. Protein: CASSSVRGGQTQYF.

The chain couples TRBV19 to TRBJ1-2, with TRBD1 identical over 7 bases. The CDR3 runs 13 residues. The germline V gene has CDR1 LNHDA and CDR2 SQIVND (reference sequence). After removal of 8 bases from V and 5 bases from J, the junction contained 8 bases not matched to a gene. This CDR3 reads CASQIQGMYGYTF. In nucleotides, the CDR3 is TGTGCCAGTCAGATACAGGGGATGTATGGCTACACCTTC.

The rearrangement joins TRBV7-9 to TRBJ2-1; 7 nucleotides line up with TRBD1. The CDR3 has 15 amino acids. With V trimmed by 5 bases and J by 13 bases, 17 bases remained unmatched. Germline values: CDR1 SEHNR, CDR2 FQNEAQ (reference sequence). CDR3 region: CASSPRGTALNQQFF. CDR3 coding DNA: TGTGCCAGCAGCCCCCGTGGGACAGCGCTTAACCAACAGTTCTTC.